This T cell receptor beta chain derives from a study of shared clonotypes between healthy human individuals. The wider study: Donor ages ranged 18 to 49 years: a couple of women, three men.

Notes on the study in general: Among non-shared clonotypes, generation probabilities were lower than among those shared by all four donors.

In the case of this clone: Its specificity is not known.

Execution of the assay was at deep level. Sequencing used immunoSEQ multiplex PCR; TCRdb keeps in-frame clones, though not all of them. The data contain a few hundred thousand clones, roughly 97% of them seen just once; the ten biggest clones take up 0.057%. The sequence was collected from a woman aged 30 to 39 in good health. Sequencing input: naive CD4+ T cells sorted from blood. Subset in this sample: CD45RA+ positively selected.

CDR3 in DNA: TGTGCCAGCAGTTTAGGGGCGCCCACAGATACGCAGTATTTT. It is translated as CASSLGAPTDTQYF. This chain joins TRBV6-5 and TRBJ2-3, with D possibly being TRBD1 (5 bases). The germline V and J ends were trimmed by 4 bases and 2 bases, with 10 bases remaining between them. Looked up from germline, CDR1 is MNHEY and CDR2 is SVGAGI. This CDR3 is built from 14 residues.